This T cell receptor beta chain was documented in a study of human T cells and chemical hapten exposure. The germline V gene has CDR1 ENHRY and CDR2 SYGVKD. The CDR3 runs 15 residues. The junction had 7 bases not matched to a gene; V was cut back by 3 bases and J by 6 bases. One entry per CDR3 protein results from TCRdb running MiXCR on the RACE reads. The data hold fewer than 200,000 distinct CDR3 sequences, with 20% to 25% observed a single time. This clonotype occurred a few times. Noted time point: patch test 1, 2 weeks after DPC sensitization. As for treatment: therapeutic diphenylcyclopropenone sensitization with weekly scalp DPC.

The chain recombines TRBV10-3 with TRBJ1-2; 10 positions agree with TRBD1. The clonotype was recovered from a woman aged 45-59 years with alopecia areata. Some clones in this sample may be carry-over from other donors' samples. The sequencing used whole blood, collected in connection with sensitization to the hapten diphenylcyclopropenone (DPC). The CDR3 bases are TGTGCCATCAGTGACCTTAGGGACAGGGGAGATGGCTACACCTTC. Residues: CAISDLRDRGDGYTF.